The T cell receptor beta chain under discussion was sequenced for a study of blood T cell repertoires in COVID-19. Study information: Samples came from the United States, Italy and Spain, spanning acute and convalescent COVID-19. The cDNA or gDNA used as material had been derived from T cells, B-cell-depleted T cells, or PBMCs.

In the authors' methods: From reference gene primer amplification, estimates of nucleated cell counts were derived. The assay was immunoSEQ multiplex PCR, and TCRdb's table has in-frame clones only and misses some. That table supplies the V and J calls and clone size; D and trimming were determined from the DNA. Here the sample spans some 160,000 clones, 80% to 90% being singletons. Seattle patient enrollment occurred during active infection, with longitudinal follow-up thereafter. This clone was recorded a few times. This CDR3 spans 13 amino acids. Between the trimmed V and J ends, which lost 4 bases and 0 bases, there was a span of 6 bases.

Material: peripheral blood. V usage is TRBV12-3 or TRBV12-4 and J usage is TRBJ1-1, with D unclear. This receptor was taken from a woman older than 75 with COVID-19, enrolled during active disease. For the CDR3, the DNA is TGTGCCAGCAGTTCAACATTGAACACTGAAGCTTTCTTT. Protein sequence: CASSSTLNTEAFF.